This T cell receptor beta chain was sequenced during a study of siplizumab effects on memory and regulatory T cells (dated by TCRdb to the late 2010s). Describing the broader study: The study examined how the anti-CD2 antibody siplizumab affects alloreactive T-cell subsets in allogeneic mixed lymphocyte reactions built from human PBMCs. Overall study outcomes, separate from this receptor: Whether proliferating Tregs from siplizumab cultures actually had suppressive function was not functionally confirmed. Because sequences at frequencies below about 10^-5 were poorly captured, only a minor fraction of alloreactive clones could be mapped back to unstimulated subsets. About 75-96% of proliferating CD4+ or CD8+ clones could not be given a naive or memory phenotype. Of the alloreactive CD4+ clones that could be mapped, the Treg-derived share averaged 68.8% with siplizumab compared with approximately 30% in control reactions. Unstimulated naive T cells appeared more diverse than memory T cells, and naive cells seemed to contribute substantially to the alloresponse. The cumulative frequency of alloreactive sequences that could be traced back to unstimulated CD4+ memory T cells was significantly reduced by siplizumab.

Library prep was done by the immunoSEQ multiplex PCR assay. Each sample had 9 x 10^4 or so TCR templates assayed by the deep sequencing platform. Genomic DNA extracted from sorted T cells was the material used for TCRbeta CDR3 sequencing. For the original study's pipeline: Clonal analysis of TCRbeta CDR3 data was done in the R programming language. Unstimulated samples were compared with post-reaction CFSE-low samples to define alloreactive CD4+ and CD8+ clones. Regulatory or non-regulatory origin of alloreactive CD4+ clones was assigned by matching sequences to the sorted unstimulated Treg and non-Treg repertoires. Here the immuneACCESS table is served through TCRdb, limited to in-frame sequences with V and J called. Missing clones are a known gap in these copies; in checked studies unresolved V genes cover under half, and the rest lacks a known reason. Clonal size and the V and J genes are those of that table, whereas D and trimming came from the DNA. Recorded for this sample are 85,000 to 95,000 clones; 94% of them occurred a single time. The top ten clonotypes cover roughly 0.3% of the sample.

Sorted unstimulated T cells and proliferating T cells recovered from mixed lymphocyte reactions underwent TCRbeta CDR3 sequencing. Fresh whole blood from about 9 HLA-typed healthy donors was used as the source from which PBMCs were isolated. To map where alloreactive clones came from, unstimulated CD4+ non-regulatory T cells were FACS-sorted. The V and J ends are trimmed by 6 bases and 0 bases, leaving 15 bases between them. The germline V gene (reference sequence) supplies CDR1 SGHNT and CDR2 YYREEE. The CDR3 numbers 15 residues from cysteine through phenylalanine. The entry retains the CDR3 DNA only, 45 bases that are in frame from base 1. With respect to this clone: It lacks a known antigen. Nothing much larger sits one base from this clone, and base qualities are not available.

Material for sequencing was non-Treg CD4+ T cells sorted from blood. Explained via the paper, the cell subset or site label denotes: FACS-sorted unstimulated CD4+ non-regulatory T cells. The rearrangement joined TRBV5-4 to TRBJ1-1; no confident D gene assignment can be made. This receptor was identified in a human donor in good health. The CDR3 sequence is CASTPPESMNTEAFF. The sequenced DNA: TGTGCCAGCACCCCCCCGGAGTCCATGAACACTGAAGCTTTCTTT.